The sequence of this TCR beta chain was determined in a study of T-cell reconstitution after alpha-beta-depleted transplantation in children. The CDR3 consists of 16 residues. In germline, CDR1 is DFQATT, CDR2 SNEGSKA (reference sequence). V lost 6 bases, J lost 0 bases, and 13 bases stayed unmatched. Molecular barcoding with unique molecular identifiers was used for the TCRbeta library. TCRdb independently ran MiXCR on the PCR reads; one entry per CDR3 protein. Altogether some 500,000 distinct CDR3 sequences are present, about a sixth being singletons, with the ten largest covering 3% to 3.5%. The TCR originated in a human donor who donated a stem cell graft to a child with acute lymphoblastic leukemia. The starting material was PBMCs from the stem cell graft donor, obtained from the stem cell graft. J is TRBJ1-1 and V is TRBV20-1, with 7 bases identical to TRBD1. CDR3 sequence: CSAPDRDAPMNTEAFF. In nucleotides, the CDR3 is TGCAGTGCCCCAGACAGGGACGCCCCCATGAACACTGAAGCTTTCTTT.